This TCR beta chain was sequenced during a study of blood T cell repertoires in COVID-19. Across the whole study: PBMCs, B-cell-depleted T cells, or T cells provided the cDNA or gDNA that made up the material.

This CDR3 has 14 residues. Per the germline V gene, CDR1 is ENHRY and CDR2 is SYGVKD. V lost 4 bases and J lost 10, with 17 bases in between. Libraries were prepared by immunoSEQ multiplex PCR; TCRdb keeps only in-frame clonotypes and omits some of them. The table has about 150,000 clones, approximately 82% seen once. The rearrangement links TRBV10-3 to TRBJ1-5; a possible D gene is TRBD1 (6 bases). Sequenced: peripheral blood. The TCR originated in a woman aged 45 to 65 with acute or convalescent COVID-19. The DNA for the CDR3 is TGTGCCATCAGTGGGACAGACCATTCGGGACCCCAGCATTTT. This codes for CAISGTDHSGPQHF.